Below, one TCR beta chain is given with its context. How the authors handled the data: Reference gene primer amplification gave nucleated cell count estimates. Clones were sequenced by immunoSEQ multiplex PCR, and TCRdb holds only the in-frame ones, with some missing. V and J calls and clone size are copied from that table; D and trimming were computed from the DNA. The sample yields 220,000 or so clones, approximately 82% seen once. The sample originates from a study of blood T cell repertoires in COVID-19. Study information: Samples of COVID-19 (acute and convalescent) were obtained from the United States, Italy and Spain. The analysed material was cDNA or gDNA that came from T cells, B-cell-depleted T cells, or PBMCs.

V lost 12 bases and J 0 bases, leaving 12 bases between the germline ends. Germline V gene data show CDR1 as KGHDR and CDR2 as SFDVKD. CDR3 size: 13 residues. Sequences were obtained from peripheral blood. The clonotype was recovered from a woman aged 80 or older with acute or convalescent COVID-19. V and J are TRBV24-1 and TRBJ2-3; maybe TRBD1 (7 bases). Here the CDR3 reads CAAGQSSTDTQYF. CDR3 nucleotide sequence: TGTGCCGCGGGACAGTCGAGCACAGATACGCAGTATTTT.